This T cell receptor (beta chain) was recorded in a study of cytomegalovirus exposure and HLA in healthy donors. Germline loops: CDR1 SGHNT, CDR2 YYREEE (reference sequence). V shed 3 bases and J shed 3 bases, with 13 bases lying between them. There are 16 residues in the CDR3. PCR primers comprised 60 Vbeta and 13 Jbeta primers. Sequencing was performed with immunoSEQ multiplex PCR; in TCRdb, only in-frame clones are kept and a portion is missing. The data contain around 99,000 clones, 81% of them seen just once; the ten biggest clones take up around 2.1%. This chain joins TRBV5-4 and TRBJ2-6, with a weak D call TRBD2 (5 bases). The sequence derives from a woman aged 25 to 39 in good health and CMV-seronegative. Sequenced input: PBMCs. CDR3 region: CASSSAPGGGANVLTF. The CDR3 coding sequence is TGTGCCAGCAGCTCCGCGCCTGGAGGTGGGGCCAACGTCCTGACTTTC.